This is a list of T cell receptor beta chains from one sample in a study of PD-L1 blockade in urothelial cancer. Profiled with immunoSEQ multiplex PCR; TCRdb holds only in-frame clones, not every one. The repertoire holds 46,000 or so clones, with 70% to 90% as singletons. The source material was PBMCs, sampled around atezolizumab (anti-PD-L1) treatment. The receptors were gathered from a man aged 60-69 years with urothelial cancer. Each CDR3 is given with its conserved first and last residue. A D gene is named only where the DNA matches it firmly. The size of a clone is reported for some rows only, either as once, few or many, or as a class for expanded clones.

J | V | D | size | CDR3 | DNA
TRBJ1-1 | TRBV19 | - | - | CASTPIGGEAFF | TGTGCCAGTACCCCGATAGGCGGTGAAGCTTTCTTT
TRBJ2-3 | TRBV15 | - | - | CATSGGDRGGTDTQYF | TGTGCCACCAGCGGCGGAGACAGGGGAGGGACCGATACGCAGTATTTT
TRBJ2-2 | TRBV28 | TRBD2 | - | CASSSRLAGTGELFF | TGTGCCAGCAGTTCAAGACTAGCGGGAACCGGGGAGCTGTTTTTT
TRBJ1-5 | TRBV11-3 | - | few | CASSDKVHMPQHF | TGTGCCAGCAGCGACAAAGTGCATATGCCCCAGCATTTT
TRBJ1-4 | TRBV11-3 | - | - | CASSLAPGQEKLFF | TGTGCCAGCAGCTTAGCGCCGGGACAAGAAAAACTGTTTTTT
TRBJ2-7 | TRBV28 | TRBD1 | - | CASLPTGESHEQYF | TGTGCCAGCCTACCGACAGGGGAAAGCCACGAGCAGTACTTC
TRBJ2-3 | TRBV5-1 | TRBD2 | few | CASRVSGGPDTQYF | TGCGCCAGCAGGGTTAGCGGGGGCCCAGATACGCAGTATTTT
TRBJ1-2 | TRBV7-9 | TRBD1 | - | CASSLGWRQGGRGGYTF | TGTGCCAGCAGCTTAGGGTGGCGACAGGGAGGAAGGGGAGGCTACACCTTC
TRBJ2-3 | TRBV6-5 | TRBD2 | - | CASSYGAGVPDTQYF | TGTGCCAGCAGTTACGGAGCGGGGGTTCCAGATACGCAGTATTTT
TRBJ1-2 | TRBV9 | TRBD1 | once | CASSLVGQGDFGYTF | TGTGCCAGCAGCTTAGTGGGACAGGGGGATTTTGGCTACACCTTC
TRBJ1-2 | TRBV13 | - | - | CASSLTGLRSGYGYTF | TGTGCCAGCAGCTTAACAGGATTAAGGTCTGGCTATGGCTACACCTTC
TRBJ1-1 | TRBV29-1 | - | - | CSVGQPLQRTAFF | TGCAGCGTCGGACAGCCCCTTCAGCGGACGGCTTTCTTT
TRBJ1-1 | TRBV5-1 | TRBD1 | - | CASSSGGGAEAFF | TGCGCCAGCAGCTCAGGGGGCGGCGCTGAAGCTTTCTTT
TRBJ1-1 | TRBV25-1 | - | few | CASRLQGRDTEAFF | TGTGCCAGCAGGCTACAGGGCCGGGACACTGAAGCTTTCTTT
TRBJ2-1 | TRBV11-2 | - | - | CASSLGGATGNEQFF | TGTGCCAGCAGCTTAGGAGGCGCCACGGGAAATGAGCAGTTCTTC
TRBJ2-7 | TRBV19 | - | once | CASSDPGTSYEQYF | TGTGCCAGTAGTGATCCCGGGACATCCTACGAGCAGTACTTC
TRBJ1-2 | TRBV7-9 | - | - | CASSLALRGDYGYTF | TGTGCCAGCAGCTTAGCGCTCCGGGGGGACTATGGCTACACCTTC
TRBJ1-3 | TRBV7-6 | TRBD1 | - | CASSLGTGGNTIYF | TGTGCCAGCAGCCTAGGGACAGGTGGAAACACCATATATTTT
TRBJ2-4 | TRBV14 | - | - | CASSLGDGNIQYF | TGTGCCAGCAGCCTAGGGGATGGAAACATTCAGTACTTC
TRBJ2-7 | TRBV27 | TRBD1 | - | CASSPGGYEQYF | TGTGCCAGCAGTCCAGGGGGCTACGAGCAGTACTTC
TRBJ2-3 | TRBV5-5 | TRBD2 | - | CASSPLAGGTDTQYF | TGTGCCAGCAGCCCCCTAGCGGGGGGCACAGATACGCAGTATTTT
TRBJ2-2 | TRBV6-5 | - | - | CASSYSTNTGELFF | TGTGCCAGCAGTTACTCTACGAACACCGGGGAGCTGTTTTTT
TRBJ2-7 | TRBV6-5 | - | - | CASSSMVAYEQYF | TGTGCCAGCAGTTCGATGGTAGCCTACGAGCAGTACTTC
TRBJ1-1 | TRBV30 | TRBD1 | few | CAWTKTGVHTEAFF | TGTGCCTGGACAAAGACAGGGGTTCACACTGAAGCTTTCTTT
TRBJ1-1 | TRBV10-1 | - | - | CASSPDQRSEAFF | TGCGCCAGCAGCCCTGACCAGAGGTCGGAAGCTTTCTTT
TRBJ2-1 | TRBV5-5 | - | - | CASSPSGQSGYNEQFF | TGTGCCAGCAGCCCCTCTGGACAGTCCGGCTACAATGAGCAGTTCTTC
TRBJ1-2 | TRBV30 | TRBD1 | - | CAWSKGQGGDGYTF | TGTGCCTGGAGTAAGGGACAGGGGGGGGATGGCTACACCTTC
TRBJ1-2 | TRBV7-7 | TRBD1 | - | CASTPIRDRFYGYTF | TGTGCTAGCACCCCAATCCGGGACAGATTTTATGGCTACACCTTC
TRBJ2-5 | TRBV5-6 | - | - | CASSRTGIETQYF | TGTGCCAGCAGCCGAACAGGGATAGAGACCCAGTACTTC
TRBJ2-1 | TRBV10-1 | TRBD1 | few | CASSGTGQGYNEQFF | TGCGCCAGCAGTGGCACGGGACAGGGTTACAATGAGCAGTTCTTC
TRBJ1-2 | TRBV28 | TRBD1 | - | CATSPGQGRGGYTF | TGTGCCACCTCCCCGGGACAGGGACGGGGTGGCTACACCTTC
TRBJ2-1 | TRBV18 | TRBD1 | - | CASSRRDRSPYNEQFF | TGTGCCAGCTCACGACGGGACAGGAGTCCCTACAATGAGCAGTTCTTC
TRBJ2-2 | TRBV18 | - | - | CASSTGQGELFF | TGTGCCAGCTCAACTGGACAGGGGGAGCTGTTTTTT
TRBJ2-1 | TRBV5-4 | - | once | CASSWGPSDNEQFF | TGTGCCAGCAGCTGGGGGCCGTCCGACAATGAGCAGTTCTTC
TRBJ1-2 | TRBV29-1 | - | once | CSTETASTGYTF | TGCAGCACCGAAACAGCCTCTACTGGCTACACCTTC